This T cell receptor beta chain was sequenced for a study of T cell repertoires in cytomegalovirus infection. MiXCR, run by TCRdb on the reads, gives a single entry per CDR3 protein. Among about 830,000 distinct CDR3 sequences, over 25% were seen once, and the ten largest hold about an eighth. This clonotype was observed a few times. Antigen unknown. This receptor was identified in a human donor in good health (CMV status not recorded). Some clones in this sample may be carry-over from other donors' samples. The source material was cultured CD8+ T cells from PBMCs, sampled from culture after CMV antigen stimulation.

The CDR3 coding sequence is TGCGCCAGCAGCCAATACAGGGGGTACGGTGGAAACACCATATATTTT. Protein: CASSQYRGYGGNTIYF. The rearrangement joins TRBV4-3 to TRBJ1-3; 8 nucleotides align to TRBD1. There are 16 residues in the CDR3. Germline V gives CDR1 LGHNA, CDR2 YSLEER. V lost 2 bases and J lost 3; bases outside the gene matches: 6.